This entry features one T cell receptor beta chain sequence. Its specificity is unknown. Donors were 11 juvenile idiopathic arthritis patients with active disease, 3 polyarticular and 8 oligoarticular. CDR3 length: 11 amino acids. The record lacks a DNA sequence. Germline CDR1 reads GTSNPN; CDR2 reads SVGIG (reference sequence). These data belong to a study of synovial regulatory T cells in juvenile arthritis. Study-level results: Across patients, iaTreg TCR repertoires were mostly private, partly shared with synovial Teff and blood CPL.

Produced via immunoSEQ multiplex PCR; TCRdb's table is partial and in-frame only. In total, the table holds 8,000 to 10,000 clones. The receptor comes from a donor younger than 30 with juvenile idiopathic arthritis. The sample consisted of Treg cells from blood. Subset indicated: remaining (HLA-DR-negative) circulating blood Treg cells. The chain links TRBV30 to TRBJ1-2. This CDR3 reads CASGTFGGYTF.